The 3 T cell receptor beta chains reported below all come from one sample, sequenced in a study of OX40 agonist ivuxolimab in advanced cancers. Method: immunoSEQ multiplex PCR; TCRdb's copy keeps in-frame clones and lacks some. Seen here are around 70,000 clones, around 84% observed once, and the top ten hold about 7%. This specimen was CD4+ or CD8+ T cells sorted from blood, taken in a trial of the OX40 agonist ivuxolimab. All receptors come from an adult with an advanced solid tumor such as melanoma, head and neck, liver or kidney cancer.

V usage is TRBV2 and J usage is TRBJ2-4, with D unresolved. V was pared by 3 bases and J by 9 bases, with 12 bases between. CDR3 length: 13 residues. Germline V lookup: CDR1 SNHLY, CDR2 FYNNEI. The CDR3 DNA follows: TGTGCCAGCAGTGATTCCGTAATGGCCATTCAGTACTTC. This codes for CASSDSVMAIQYF.

This clone appeared once. V and J are TRBV5-4 and TRBJ2-5, with 12 positions matching TRBD2. The CDR3 runs to 15 residues. The germline V gene has CDR1 SGHNT and CDR2 YYREEE (reference sequence). The trim removed 4 bases at V and 2 bases at J, leaving 3 bases unmatched. CDR3 region: CASSQGLAGQETQYF. In DNA, the CDR3 is TGTGCCAGCAGCCAGGGACTAGCGGGTCAAGAGACCCAGTACTTC.

This clone has ten or more counts. The chain couples TRBV29-1 to TRBJ2-1; a weak D match, TRBD1 (6 bases). Per the germline V gene, CDR1 is SQVTM and CDR2 is ANQGSEA. Trimming removed 0 bases from V and 9 bases from J, with 18 bases in between. This CDR3 region has 15 residues. CDR3 region: CSVEDRRTGNGEQFF. The CDR3 DNA is TGCAGCGTTGAAGATAGGCGTACAGGGAACGGTGAGCAGTTCTTC.